Listed below are T cell receptor beta chains from one sample, sequenced in a study of cytomegalovirus exposure and HLA in healthy donors. The repertoire was sequenced with immunoSEQ multiplex PCR; TCRdb's copy has only in-frame clones and lacks some. The table includes 130,000 to 150,000 clones, approximately 88% detected once. The specimen sequenced was PBMCs. The receptors derive from a woman aged 18-29 years in good health and CMV-seropositive. Both conserved end residues are part of each CDR3. The D gene is left open where the match is weak. Expanded clones get a size class; other rows say once, few or many, or leave the size out.

clone size	V gene	D gene	J gene	CDR3 DNA	CDR3 protein
NA	TRBV25-1	TRBD1	TRBJ2-7	TGTGCCAGCAGTGAAGGGACAGGGTCCGAGCAGTACTTC	CASSEGTGSEQYF
NA	TRBV2	TRBD1	TRBJ1-5	TGTGCCAGCAGGACTGGGACAGGGGGCGAACAGCCCCAGCATTTT	CASRTGTGGEQPQHF
NA	TRBV30	TRBD1	TRBJ1-2	TGTGCCTGGAGTGTACAGGGGGCCTATGGCTACACCTTC	CAWSVQGAYGYTF
NA	TRBV7-9	NA	TRBJ2-7	TGTGCCAGCAGCTTGGGGACATCTAACGAGCAGTACTTC	CASSLGTSNEQYF
once	TRBV7-9	TRBD2	TRBJ2-3	TGTGCCAGCAGCCCGGGGGTAGCGGGAGCACCTGATACGCAGTATTTT	CASSPGVAGAPDTQYF
many	TRBV6-4	NA	TRBJ2-3	TGTGCCAGCAGTGACTCAGGGGGCACAGATACGCAGTATTTT	CASSDSGGTDTQYF
NA	TRBV6-6	NA	TRBJ2-1	TGTGCCAGCAGTTACGTCAGGGGATCCTACAATGAGCAGTTCTTC	CASSYVRGSYNEQFF
once	TRBV5-1	NA	TRBJ2-7	TGCGCCAGCAGCTTGGACAGGCTGAACGAGCAGTACTTC	CASSLDRLNEQYF
NA	TRBV14	NA	TRBJ2-3	TGTGCCAGCAGCTACTCCTCGGGAAAAGATACGCAGTATTTT	CASSYSSGKDTQYF
NA	TRBV5-6	NA	TRBJ1-1	TGTGCCAGCAGTTTGGGCCCGCGGACTGAAGCTTTCTTT	CASSLGPRTEAFF
NA	TRBV4-2	NA	TRBJ2-1	TGTGCCAGCAGCCAAGATGCGTTTAATGAGCAGTTCTTC	CASSQDAFNEQFF
NA	TRBV9	TRBD2	TRBJ2-2	TGTGCCAGCAGCAGAGGGGTGTCTAGCGGGAGGGGCGGGGAGCTGTTTTTT	CASSRGVSSGRGGELFF
once	TRBV7-8	NA	TRBJ2-3	TGTGCCAGCAGCTTGGCAGGAATCACCACAGATACGCAGTATTTT	CASSLAGITTDTQYF
NA	TRBV7-2	NA	TRBJ1-5	TGTGCCAGCAGCTTAAGTCAGGGACTAGGGCCCCAGCATTTT	CASSLSQGLGPQHF
once	TRBV7-9	NA	TRBJ1-4	TGTGCCAGCAGCCCCCCGGCGGGACGAAGGATTGGCGATGAAAAACTGTTTTTT	CASSPPAGRRIGDEKLFF
NA	TRBV1	NA	TRBJ2-7	TGCACCAGCAGCCAATTCCCCGGGACTAGCGGGAGTTGCGAGCAGTACTTC	CTSSQFPGTSGSCEQYF
NA	TRBV6-5	NA	TRBJ1-1	TGTGCCAGCACCGGGGGGTCTGAAGCTTTCTTT	CASTGGSEAFF
NA	TRBV5-1	TRBD2	TRBJ2-7	TGCGCCAGCAGCTTGGGACTAGCGGGATCCTACGAGCAGTACTTC	CASSLGLAGSYEQYF
NA	TRBV5-1	TRBD2	TRBJ2-5	TGCGCCAGCAGCTTCGGCGGGAGTCCCCAAGAGACCCAGTACTTC	CASSFGGSPQETQYF
NA	TRBV6-5	TRBD1	TRBJ1-2	TGTGCCAGCAGTTCGGGAAGGACAGGGAGAGGTGGCTACACCTTC	CASSSGRTGRGGYTF
NA	TRBV10-1	TRBD2	TRBJ2-1	TGCGCCACCTCCCCTACGGCCGGACTAGCTAATAGGGGTGAGCAGTTCTTC	CATSPTAGLANRGEQFF
few	TRBV29-1	TRBD2	TRBJ2-7	TGCAGCGTGGTGAGCGGGAGGGCGTACGAGCAGTACTTC	CSVVSGRAYEQYF
NA	TRBV5-1	TRBD2	TRBJ2-5	TGCGCCAGCAGCTTGAATAGCGGGGTAAAAGAGACCCAGTACTTC	CASSLNSGVKETQYF
NA	TRBV5-8	TRBD1	TRBJ2-1	TGTGCCAGCAGCGGGACGGGACAGGGGAGGAATGAGCAGTTCTTC	CASSGTGQGRNEQFF
NA	TRBV29-1	TRBD1	TRBJ2-3	TGCAGCGTCGTCCTACTCCGCAGGGGGCATATGTCAGATACGCAGTATTTT	CSVVLLRRGHMSDTQYF
NA	TRBV18	NA	TRBJ1-4	TGTGCCAGCTCACCCGGAGGGTCTAATGAAAAACTGTTTTTT	CASSPGGSNEKLFF
NA	TRBV18	TRBD1	TRBJ1-1	TGTGCCAGCACCCGACAGGGCCAGAACACTGAAGCTTTCTTT	CASTRQGQNTEAFF
NA	TRBV7-3	TRBD2	TRBJ2-3	TGTGCCAGCAGCCTAGGACTAGCGGCAGATACGCAGTATTTT	CASSLGLAADTQYF
few	TRBV27	TRBD2	TRBJ2-7	TGTGCCAGCAGTGGAACTAGCGGGAGGGCCGACTACGAGCAGTACTTC	CASSGTSGRADYEQYF
NA	TRBV28	NA	TRBJ1-5	TGTGCCAGCAGTTTTATGGCCAATCAGCCCCAGCATTTT	CASSFMANQPQHF
NA	TRBV13	NA	TRBJ2-7	TGTGCCAGCAGCTCCTCCCCCTCCCGCTACGAGCAGTACTTC	CASSSSPSRYEQYF